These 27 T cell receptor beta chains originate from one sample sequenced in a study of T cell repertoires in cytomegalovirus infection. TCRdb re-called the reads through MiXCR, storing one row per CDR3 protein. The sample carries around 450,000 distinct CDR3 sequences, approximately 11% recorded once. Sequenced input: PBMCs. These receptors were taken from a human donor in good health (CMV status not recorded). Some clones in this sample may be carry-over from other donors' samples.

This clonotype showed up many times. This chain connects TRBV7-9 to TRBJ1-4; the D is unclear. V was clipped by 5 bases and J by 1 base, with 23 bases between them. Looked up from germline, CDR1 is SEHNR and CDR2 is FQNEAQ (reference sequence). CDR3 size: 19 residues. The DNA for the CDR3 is TGTGCCAGCAGCCCCCCGAGGCCCGCAACGGTTGTAACTAATGAAAAACTGTTTTTT. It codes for CASSPPRPATVVTNEKLFF.

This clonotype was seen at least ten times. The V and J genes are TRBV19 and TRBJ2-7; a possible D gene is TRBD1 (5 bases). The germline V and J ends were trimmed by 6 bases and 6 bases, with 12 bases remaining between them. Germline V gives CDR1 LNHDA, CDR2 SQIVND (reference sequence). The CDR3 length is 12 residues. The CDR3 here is CASRMTEGEQYF. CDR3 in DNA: TGTGCCAGTAGGATGACAGAAGGCGAGCAGTACTTC. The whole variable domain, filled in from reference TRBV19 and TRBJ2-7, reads DGGITQSPKYLFRKEGQNVTLSCEQNLNHDAMYWYRQDPGQGLRLIYYSQIVNDFQKGDIAEGYSVSREKKESFPLTVTSAQKNPTAFYLCASRMTEGEQYFGPGTRLTVT.

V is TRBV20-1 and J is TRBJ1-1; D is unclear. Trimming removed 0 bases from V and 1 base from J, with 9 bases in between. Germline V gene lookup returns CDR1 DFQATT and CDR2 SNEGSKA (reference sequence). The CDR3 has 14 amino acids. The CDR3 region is CSARDGRTNTEAFF. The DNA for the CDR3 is TGCAGTGCTAGAGACGGGCGGACGAACACTGAAGCTTTCTTT.

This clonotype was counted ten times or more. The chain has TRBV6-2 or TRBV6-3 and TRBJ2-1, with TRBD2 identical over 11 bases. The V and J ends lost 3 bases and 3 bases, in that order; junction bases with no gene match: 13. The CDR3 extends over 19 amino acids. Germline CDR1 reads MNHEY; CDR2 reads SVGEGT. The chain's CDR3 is CASSYLRLAGSQGYNEQFF. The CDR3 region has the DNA TGTGCCAGCAGTTATTTGAGACTAGCGGGATCGCAGGGCTACAATGAGCAGTTCTTC.

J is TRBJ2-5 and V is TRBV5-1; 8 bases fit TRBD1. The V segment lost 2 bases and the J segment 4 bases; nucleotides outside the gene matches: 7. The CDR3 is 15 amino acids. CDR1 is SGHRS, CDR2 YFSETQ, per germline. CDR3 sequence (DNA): TGCGCCAGCAGCTTCATACAGGGGGGAATAGAGACCCAGTACTTC. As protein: CASSFIQGGIETQYF.

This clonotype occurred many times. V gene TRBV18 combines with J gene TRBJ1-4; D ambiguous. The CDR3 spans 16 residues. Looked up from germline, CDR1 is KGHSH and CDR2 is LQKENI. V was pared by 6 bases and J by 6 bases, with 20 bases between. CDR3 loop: CASSLNYPRLYEKLFF. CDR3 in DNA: TGTGCCAGCTCGCTTAACTACCCAAGATTGTATGAAAAACTGTTTTTT.

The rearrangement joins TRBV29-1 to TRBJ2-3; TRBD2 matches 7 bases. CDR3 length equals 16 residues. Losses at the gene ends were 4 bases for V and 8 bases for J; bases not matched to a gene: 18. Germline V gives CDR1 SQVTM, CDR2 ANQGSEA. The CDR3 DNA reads TGCAGCGTTGCAATAGGGAGGGCAGGGCTGCAGGTTACGCAGTATTTT. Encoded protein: CSVAIGRAGLQVTQYF.

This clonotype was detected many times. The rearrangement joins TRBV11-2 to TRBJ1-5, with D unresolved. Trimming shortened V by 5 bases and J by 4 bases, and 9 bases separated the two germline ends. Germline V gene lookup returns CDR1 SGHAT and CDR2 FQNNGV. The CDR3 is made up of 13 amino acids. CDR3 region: CASSPHRNQPQHF. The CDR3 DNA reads TGTGCCAGCAGCCCGCATAGGAATCAGCCCCAGCATTTT.

The CDR3 bases are TGTGCCAGCAGCTCCCCGGGACAGATAGAAAAAGAGACCCAGTACTTC. It codes for CASSSPGQIEKETQYF. The chain carries TRBV2 and TRBJ2-5, with 7 bases fitting TRBD1. The V gene end was trimmed by 6 bases and the J gene end by 3 bases; junction bases not matched to a gene: 13. This CDR3 is 16 amino acids long. Germline V gives CDR1 SNHLY, CDR2 FYNNEI.

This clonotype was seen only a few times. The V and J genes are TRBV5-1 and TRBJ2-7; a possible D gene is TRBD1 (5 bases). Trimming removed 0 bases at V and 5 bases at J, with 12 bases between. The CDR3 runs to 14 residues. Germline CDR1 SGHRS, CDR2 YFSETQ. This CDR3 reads CASSLEEGADEQYF. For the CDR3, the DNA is TGCGCCAGCAGCTTGGAGGAAGGGGCCGACGAGCAGTACTTC.

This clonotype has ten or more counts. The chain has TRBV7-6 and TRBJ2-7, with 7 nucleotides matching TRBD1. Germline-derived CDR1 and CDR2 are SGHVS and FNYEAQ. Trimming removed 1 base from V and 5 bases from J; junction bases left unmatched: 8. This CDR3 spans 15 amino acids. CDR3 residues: CASSLGQGIPHEQYF. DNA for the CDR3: TGTGCCAGCAGCTTAGGACAGGGCATCCCCCACGAGCAGTACTTC.

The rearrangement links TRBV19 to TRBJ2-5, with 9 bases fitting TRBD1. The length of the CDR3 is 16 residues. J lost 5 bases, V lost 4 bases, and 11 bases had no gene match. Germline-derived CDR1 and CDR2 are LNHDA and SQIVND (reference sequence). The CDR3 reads CASSTRRDRDGETQYF. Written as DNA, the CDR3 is TGTGCCAGTAGTACCCGCCGGGACAGGGACGGTGAGACCCAGTACTTC.

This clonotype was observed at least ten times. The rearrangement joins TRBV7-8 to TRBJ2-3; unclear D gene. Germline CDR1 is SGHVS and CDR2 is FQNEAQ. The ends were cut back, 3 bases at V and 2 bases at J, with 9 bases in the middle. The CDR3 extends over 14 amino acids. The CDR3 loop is CASSFDSSTDTQYF. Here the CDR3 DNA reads TGTGCCAGCAGCTTTGACTCGTCCACAGATACGCAGTATTTT.

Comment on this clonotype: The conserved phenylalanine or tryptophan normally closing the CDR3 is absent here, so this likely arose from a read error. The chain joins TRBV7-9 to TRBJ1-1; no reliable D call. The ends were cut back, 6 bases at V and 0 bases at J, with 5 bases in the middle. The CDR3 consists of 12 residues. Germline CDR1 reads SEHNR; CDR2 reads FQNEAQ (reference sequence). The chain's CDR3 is CASSSVNTEAFY. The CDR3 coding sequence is TGTGCCAGCAGTTCTGTGAACACTGAAGCTTTCTAT.

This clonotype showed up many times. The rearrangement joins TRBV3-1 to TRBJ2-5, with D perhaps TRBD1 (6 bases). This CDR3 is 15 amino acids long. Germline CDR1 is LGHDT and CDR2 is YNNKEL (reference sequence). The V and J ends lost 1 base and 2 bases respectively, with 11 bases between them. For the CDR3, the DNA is TGTGCCAGCAGCCAAGTGGCAGGGGAGCAAGAGACCCAGTACTTC. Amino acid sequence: CASSQVAGEQETQYF.

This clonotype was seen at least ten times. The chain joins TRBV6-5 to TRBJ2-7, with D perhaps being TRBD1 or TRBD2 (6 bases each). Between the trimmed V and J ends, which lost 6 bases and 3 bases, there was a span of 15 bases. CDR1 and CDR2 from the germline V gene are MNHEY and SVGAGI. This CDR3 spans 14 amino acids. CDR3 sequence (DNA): TGTGCCAGCAGGGACCGGGGGCGCGGCTACGAGCAGTACTTC. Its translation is CASRDRGRGYEQYF.

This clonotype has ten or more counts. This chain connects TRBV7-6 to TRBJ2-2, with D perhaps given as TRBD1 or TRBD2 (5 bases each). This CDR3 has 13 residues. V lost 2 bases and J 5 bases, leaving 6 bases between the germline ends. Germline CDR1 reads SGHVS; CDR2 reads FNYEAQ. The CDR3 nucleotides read TGTGCCAGCAGCTTATGGGGGACCGGGGAGCTGTTTTTT. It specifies CASSLWGTGELFF.

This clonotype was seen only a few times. The CDR3 DNA reads as TGTGCCAGCAGCCCGATGGGACTCGGAGACACCATATATTTT. It encodes CASSPMGLGDTIYF. This chain links TRBV5-4 with TRBJ1-3; TRBD1 is a possible D gene (5 bases). The CDR3 contains 14 residues. Germline values: CDR1 SGHNT, CDR2 YYREEE (reference sequence). The ends were cut back, 4 bases at V and 8 bases at J, with 16 bases in the middle.

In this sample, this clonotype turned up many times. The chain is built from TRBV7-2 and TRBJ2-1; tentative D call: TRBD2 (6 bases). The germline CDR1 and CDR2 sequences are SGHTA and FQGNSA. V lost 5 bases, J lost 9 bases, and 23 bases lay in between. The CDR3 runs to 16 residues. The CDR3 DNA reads TGTGCCAGCAGCCCTCGTGTTAGCGGCGGTATTAGTGAGCAGTTCTTC. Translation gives CASSPRVSGGISEQFF.

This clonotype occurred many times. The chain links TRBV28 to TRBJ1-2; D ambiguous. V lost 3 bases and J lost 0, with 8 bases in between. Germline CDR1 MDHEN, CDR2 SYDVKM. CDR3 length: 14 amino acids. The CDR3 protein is CASSFSEANYGYTF. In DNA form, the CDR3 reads TGTGCCAGCAGTTTTTCCGAAGCTAACTATGGCTACACCTTC.

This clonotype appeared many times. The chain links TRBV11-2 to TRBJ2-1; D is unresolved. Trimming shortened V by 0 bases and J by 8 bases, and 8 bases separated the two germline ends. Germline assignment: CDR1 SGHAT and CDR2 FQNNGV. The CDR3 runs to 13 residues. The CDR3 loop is CASSLDGVYEQFF. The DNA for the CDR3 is TGTGCCAGCAGCTTAGATGGGGTGTATGAGCAGTTCTTC.

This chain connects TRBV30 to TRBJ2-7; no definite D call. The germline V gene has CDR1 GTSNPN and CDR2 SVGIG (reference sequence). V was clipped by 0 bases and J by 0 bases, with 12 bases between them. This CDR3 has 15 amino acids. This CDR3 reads CAWSVRSPRSYEQYF. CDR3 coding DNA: TGTGCCTGGAGTGTAAGGTCCCCTCGCTCCTACGAGCAGTACTTC.

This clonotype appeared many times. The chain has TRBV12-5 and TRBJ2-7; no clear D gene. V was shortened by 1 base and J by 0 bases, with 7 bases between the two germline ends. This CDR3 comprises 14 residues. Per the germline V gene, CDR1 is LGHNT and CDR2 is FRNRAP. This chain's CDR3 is CASGLGRSSYEQYF. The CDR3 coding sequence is TGTGCTAGTGGTTTGGGACGGTCCTCCTACGAGCAGTACTTC. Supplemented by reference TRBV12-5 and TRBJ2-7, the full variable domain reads DARVTQTPRHKVTEMGQEVTMRCQPILGHNTVFWYRQTMMQGLELLAYFRNRAPLDDSGMPKDRFSAEMPDATLATLKIQPSEPRDSAVYFCASGLGRSSYEQYFGPGTRLTVT.

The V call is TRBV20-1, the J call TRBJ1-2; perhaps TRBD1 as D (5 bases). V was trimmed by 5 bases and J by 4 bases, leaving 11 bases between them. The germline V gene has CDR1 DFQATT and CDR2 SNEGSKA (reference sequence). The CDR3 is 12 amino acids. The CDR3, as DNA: TGCAGTGCTCGGGACCAGAGCTATGGCTACACCTTC. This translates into CSARDQSYGYTF.

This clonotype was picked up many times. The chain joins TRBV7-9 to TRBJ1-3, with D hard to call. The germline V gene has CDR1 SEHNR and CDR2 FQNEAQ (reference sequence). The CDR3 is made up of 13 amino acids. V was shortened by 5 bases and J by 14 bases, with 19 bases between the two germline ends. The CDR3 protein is CASSRPRMSGVYF. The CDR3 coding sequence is TGTGCCAGCAGCCGCCCCCGAATGAGCGGGGTATATTTT.

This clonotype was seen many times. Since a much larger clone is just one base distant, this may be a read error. The CDR3 protein is CASRADLTDTQYF. CDR3 DNA sequence: TGTGCCAGCAGAGCGGACCTCACAGATACGCAGTATTTT. The J gene is TRBJ2-3, the V gene TRBV28; TRBD2 might be the D (5 bases). Trimming removed 6 bases from V and 2 bases from J, with 9 bases in between. There are 13 residues in the CDR3. CDR1 is MDHEN, CDR2 SYDVKM, per germline.

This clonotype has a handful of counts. The CDR3 sequence is CASSPGQKNNSPLHF. In DNA, the CDR3 is TGTGCCAGCAGCCCGGGACAGAAGAATAATTCACCCCTCCACTTT. The chain carries TRBV7-9 and TRBJ1-6; 7 bases align to TRBD1. V lost 5 bases, J lost 5 bases, and 6 bases stayed unmatched. The CDR3 extends over 15 amino acids. Per germline, CDR1 SEHNR and CDR2 FQNEAQ (reference sequence).